The clone carrying this TCR beta chain was counted a single time. Per the germline V gene, CDR1 is SGHNT and CDR2 is YENEEA. The CDR3 totals 16 residues. V lost 5 bases to trimming and J lost 5 bases, with 21 bases between them. This specimen belongs to a study of chemoradiotherapy in HPV16-positive cancers. Assay used: immunoSEQ multiplex PCR; TCRdb lists only in-frame clones, some missing. In the table there are 6,500 or so clones, around 87% of which are singletons. The genes are TRBV11-3 and TRBJ2-5, with a tentative D call TRBD2 (5 bases). The input for sequencing was tumor tissue, taken from a patient who underwent chemoradiotherapy. The receptor's source is a human donor with HPV-associated anogenital cancer. CDR3 in amino acids: CASSPDLVGGRETQYF. The CDR3 DNA is TGTGCCAGCAGCCCCGATTTAGTAGGAGGCCGGGAGACCCAGTACTTC.